The entry below describes one T cell receptor beta chain. It was healthy donors who served as the controls, matched for age and sex. CD8+ and CD4+ T cells were negatively isolated; TEMRA cells were FACS-enriched. After extraction with the RNeasy kit, roughly 0.5 to 1 ug of the RNA was reverse transcribed using random hexamers. TCRdb processed the immunoSEQ multiplex PCR reads anew with MiXCR; each CDR3 protein has one entry. The data contain approximately 190,000 distinct CDR3 sequences, about 94% of them singletons. This sample is part of a study of CD8 T cells in Susac syndrome. CDR3 length: 13 amino acids. V lost 3 bases and J lost 4, with 9 bases in between. Per germline, CDR1 SNHLY and CDR2 FYNNEI.

The sample consisted of CD4+ T cells from PBMCs. The receptor's source is a human donor in good health. The V call is TRBV2, the J call TRBJ1-2; no clear D gene. The chain's CDR3 is CASSDSRGYGYTF. CDR3 coding DNA: TGTGCCAGCAGTGATAGCCGAGGCTATGGCTACACCTTC.